One TCR beta chain is described in this entry. The trim removed 0 bases at V and 8 bases at J, leaving 9 bases unmatched. The CDR3 contains 16 residues. Germline values: CDR1 LGHNA, CDR2 YSLEER. The data were obtained in a study of blood T cells in healthy people across ages. It was with a sample-barcoded 5' primer and a J-beta primer mix that a second PCR of about 6 to 12 cycles was run. Samples each returned at least 3 million CDR3-containing paired-end reads. TCRdb analysed the 5' RACE reads with MiXCR anew, one entry per CDR3 protein. The sample lists approximately 800,000 distinct CDR3 sequences, about 62% occurring once.

Sequencing used blood. The origin of this receptor is a man aged 25 to 45 in good health. The rearrangement joins TRBV4-3 to TRBJ2-1; 8 nucleotides line up with TRBD2. The CDR3 protein is CASSQDRPAGVHEQFF. The CDR3 region has the DNA TGCGCCAGCAGCCAAGATCGTCCAGCGGGAGTACATGAGCAGTTCTTC.